Each of the 22 T cell receptor beta chains below was sequenced from the same sample in a study of blood T cell repertoires in COVID-19. The table came from immunoSEQ multiplex PCR; TCRdb's copy has only in-frame clones and leaves some out. The sample contains 350,000 to 450,000 clones, 85% of which appear only once. The sample taken for sequencing was peripheral blood. Receptor source: a woman in her late teens or twenties with acute or convalescent COVID-19.

On this clone: The same CDR3 arises from other DNA sequences in this sample as well. The chain uses TRBV9 and TRBJ1-3; 8 positions match TRBD1. V gave up 0 bases and J gave up 3 bases; unmatched junction bases: 2. Germline-derived CDR1 and CDR2 are SGDLS and YYNGEE. The CDR3 is 15 residues long. CDR3 in amino acids: CASSVGGQGGNTIYF. The DNA for the CDR3 is TGTGCCAGCAGCGTAGGAGGACAGGGTGGAAACACCATATATTTT.

This chain joins TRBV30 and TRBJ2-2; D is undetermined. CDR1 GTSNPN and CDR2 SVGIG come from the germline V gene (reference sequence). This CDR3 has 12 amino acids. V dropped 1 base and J dropped 5 bases, with 5 bases sitting between them. As DNA, the CDR3 is TGTGCCTGGAGTGCGTCGACCGGGGAGCTGTTTTTT. Amino acids: CAWSASTGELFF. Supplemented by reference TRBV30 and TRBJ2-2, the full variable domain reads SQTIHQWPATLVQPVGSPLSLECTVEGTSNPNLYWYRQAAGRGLQLLFYSVGIGQISSEVPQNLSASRPQDRQFILSSKKLLLSDSGFYLCAWSASTGELFFGEGSRLTVL.

The chain couples TRBV10-1 to TRBJ2-3, with D maybe TRBD2 (5 bases). This CDR3 contains 15 residues. V lost 5 bases, J lost 3 bases, and 15 bases lay in between. The V gene's germline CDR1 is WNHNN and CDR2 SYGVQD (reference sequence). The CDR3 sequence: CASSPSGSLTDTQYF. The CDR3 DNA follows: TGCGCCAGCAGTCCGTCGGGGTCTCTAACAGATACGCAGTATTTT.

The genes are TRBV10-3 and TRBJ1-3, with 9 bases matching TRBD1. Germline V CDR1 and CDR2: ENHRY, SYGVKD. This CDR3 is built from 16 residues. The J segment lost 3 bases and the V segment lost 10 bases, leaving 13 bases of the junction unmatched. Here the CDR3 DNA reads TGTGCCAGCCGACGGGACAGGGTTCAATTTGGAAACACCATATATTTT. Protein product: CASRRDRVQFGNTIYF.

The V gene is TRBV19, the J gene TRBJ1-2, with 9 bases lining up with TRBD1. CDR1 and CDR2 (germline): LNHDA, SQIVND (reference sequence). V lost 8 bases, J lost 6 bases, and 7 bases stayed unmatched. There are 13 residues in the CDR3. The CDR3 DNA sequence: TGTGCCAGTTCCCGACAGGGGGGAAATGGCTACACCTTC. It encodes CASSRQGGNGYTF.

V gene TRBV3-1 (or the pseudogene TRBV3-2) combines with J gene TRBJ1-1, with D tentatively TRBD1 (5 bases). Germline V gene sequence: CDR1 LGHDT, CDR2 YNNKEL (reference sequence). Trimming left V 5 bases short and J 5 bases short, with 18 bases between. CDR3 length: 15 amino acids. The CDR3 protein is CASSFSGLLSTEAFF. In DNA, the CDR3 is TGTGCCAGCAGCTTTTCGGGACTCTTGAGTACTGAAGCTTTCTTT.

The CDR3 sequence: CASSQGQGAGNTIYF. CDR3 nucleotide sequence: TGTGCCAGCAGCCAGGGCCAGGGGGCTGGAAACACCATATATTTT. The chain uses TRBV4-2 and TRBJ1-3, with 7 bases matching TRBD1. Germline V gene sequence: CDR1 LGHNA, CDR2 YNFKEQ. Unmatched junction bases numbered 4, after V lost 3 bases and J lost 2 bases. The CDR3 is made up of 15 amino acids.

The chain joins TRBV6-4 to TRBJ2-3; TRBD2 agrees at 12 bases. This CDR3 has 23 residues. Germline values: CDR1 MRHNA, CDR2 SNTAGT. J was trimmed by 5 bases and V by 0 bases; bases with no gene match: 24. As DNA, the CDR3 is TGTGCCAGCAGTGACTCGAAAGTATCGGGACAGGTCCTAGCGGGAGGGGGTTTAGATACGCAGTATTTT. Protein: CASSDSKVSGQVLAGGGLDTQYF.

Comment on this clone: The sample holds other DNA sequences that translate to the same CDR3. This rearrangement joins TRBV9 to TRBJ2-1; the D is unclear. The CDR3 has 15 amino acids. The germline gives CDR1 SGDLS, CDR2 YYNGEE. Trimming cost V 0 bases and J 1 base, with 8 bases left between them. The chain's CDR3 is CASSVAAGSYNEQFF. DNA of the CDR3: TGTGCCAGCAGCGTAGCCGCAGGTTCCTACAATGAGCAGTTCTTC.

The rearrangement joins TRBV9 to TRBJ1-3; D is unclear. This CDR3 contains 14 residues. From germline, CDR1 is SGDLS and CDR2 YYNGEE. Between the trimmed V and J ends, which lost 2 bases and 4 bases, there was a span of 10 bases. The CDR3 sequence is CASSVNSLGNTIYF. The DNA for the CDR3 is TGTGCCAGCAGCGTTAACAGCTTAGGAAACACCATATATTTT.

The gene calls are TRBV6-6 and TRBJ1-2, with unresolved D. Germline CDR1 MNHNY, CDR2 SVGAGI (reference sequence). V gave up 4 bases and J gave up 5 bases, with 8 bases separating them. The CDR3 has 12 residues. In DNA form, the CDR3 reads TGTGCCAGCAGTTTAAGCGGGTATGGCTACACCTTC. As protein: CASSLSGYGYTF.

V is TRBV5-5 and J is TRBJ2-7; 7 positions agree with TRBD2. The CDR3 runs to 14 residues. Germline loops: CDR1 SGHKS, CDR2 YYEKEE (reference sequence). Trimming removed 4 bases from V and 3 bases from J; junction bases left unmatched: 7. The chain's CDR3 is CASSRLGTIYEQYF. In DNA form, the CDR3 reads TGTGCCAGCAGCCGGTTAGGGACTATCTACGAGCAGTACTTC.

Regarding this clone: Germline and junction disagree at one end, which may indicate a read error. The chain carries TRBV6-4 and TRBJ2-3; 10 nucleotides align to TRBD1. The germline CDR1 and CDR2 sequences are MRHNA and SNTAGT. CDR3 size: 15 residues. The CDR3 is CASSDSTGGTNTQYF. For the CDR3, the DNA is TGTGCCAGCAGTGACTCGACAGGGGGCACAAATACGCAGTATTTT.

The chain uses TRBV2 and TRBJ1-2; D is ambiguous. The CDR3 consists of 12 residues. CDR1 is SNHLY and CDR2 is FYNNEI in the germline V gene. Between the trimmed V and J ends, which lost 0 bases and 5 bases, there was a span of 4 bases. CDR3 residues: CASSEARYGYTF. For the CDR3, the DNA is TGTGCCAGCAGTGAAGCACGGTATGGCTACACCTTC.

V and J are TRBV5-6 and TRBJ1-6; 7 nucleotides line up with TRBD1. J lost 9 bases, V lost 4 bases, and 7 bases had no gene match. CDR1 SGHDT and CDR2 YYEEEE come from the germline V gene. The CDR3 covers 14 residues. The CDR3 loop is CASSTDRESSPLHF. The DNA for the CDR3 is TGTGCCAGCAGCACAGACAGGGAAAGTTCACCCCTCCACTTT.

V and J are TRBV29-1 and TRBJ1-3; the D gene is possibly TRBD1 (5 bases). Germline CDR1 is SQVTM and CDR2 is ANQGSEA. CDR3 size: 14 residues. The V gene lost 7 bases and the J gene lost 0 bases, with 13 bases spanning the gap. The CDR3 spells CSAQRGLSGNTIYF. CDR3 sequence (DNA): TGCAGCGCCCAAAGGGGCCTCTCTGGAAACACCATATATTTT.

This clone was counted a few times. The rearrangement links TRBV10-3 to TRBJ1-2, with 7 bases matching TRBD1. Germline V lookup: CDR1 ENHRY, CDR2 SYGVKD. Unmatched junction bases numbered 6, after V lost 0 bases and J lost 5 bases. The CDR3 sequence is 15 residues long. Here the CDR3 DNA reads TGTGCCATCAGTGAGTCGACAACAGGGGTATATGGCTACACCTTC. Its protein is CAISESTTGVYGYTF.

The chain is built from TRBV15 and TRBJ2-1; 7 bases are shared with TRBD1. The germline V gene has CDR1 LNHNV and CDR2 YYDKDF (reference sequence). Trimming removed 5 bases from V and 10 bases from J; junction bases left unmatched: 8. The CDR3 sequence is 13 residues long. CDR3: CATSPREGGEQFF. The CDR3 coding sequence is TGTGCCACCAGCCCCCGAGAAGGGGGCGAGCAGTTCTTC.

The chain recombines TRBV10-1 with TRBJ1-5; D is undetermined. The CDR3 is 14 amino acids. The ends were cut back, 0 bases at V and 4 bases at J, with 7 bases in the middle. In germline, CDR1 is WNHNN, CDR2 SYGVQD (reference sequence). This chain's CDR3 is CASSESGPNQPQHF. In DNA, the CDR3 is TGCGCCAGCAGTGAGTCTGGGCCTAATCAGCCCCAGCATTTT.

The chain combines TRBV7-9 with TRBJ2-7, with a weak D call TRBD1 (6 bases). CDR3 length: 12 residues. Germline V gene lookup returns CDR1 SEHNR and CDR2 FQNEAQ (reference sequence). V shed 4 bases and J shed 5 bases, with 9 bases lying between them. The CDR3 nucleotides are TGTGCCAGCAGCTCAGGACAGAACGAGCAGTACTTC. Protein: CASSSGQNEQYF.

This sequence joins TRBV19 and TRBJ1-1; the D is unclear. V dropped 4 bases and J dropped 4 bases, with 13 bases sitting between them. The V gene's germline CDR1 is LNHDA and CDR2 SQIVND (reference sequence). The CDR3 covers 14 residues. The chain's CDR3 is CASSTSSVITEAFF. CDR3 coding DNA: TGTGCCAGTAGTACATCCTCAGTGATCACTGAAGCTTTCTTT.

This clone was observed a few times. The chain has TRBV7-9 and TRBJ2-1, with 7 nucleotides matching TRBD1. With 4 bases clipped from V and 3 bases from J, the junction kept 0 bases outside the gene matches. This CDR3 region has 13 residues. Per germline, CDR1 SEHNR and CDR2 FQNEAQ (reference sequence). CDR3 in DNA: TGTGCCAGCAGCTGGGACAGCTACAATGAGCAGTTCTTC. Translated: CASSWDSYNEQFF.